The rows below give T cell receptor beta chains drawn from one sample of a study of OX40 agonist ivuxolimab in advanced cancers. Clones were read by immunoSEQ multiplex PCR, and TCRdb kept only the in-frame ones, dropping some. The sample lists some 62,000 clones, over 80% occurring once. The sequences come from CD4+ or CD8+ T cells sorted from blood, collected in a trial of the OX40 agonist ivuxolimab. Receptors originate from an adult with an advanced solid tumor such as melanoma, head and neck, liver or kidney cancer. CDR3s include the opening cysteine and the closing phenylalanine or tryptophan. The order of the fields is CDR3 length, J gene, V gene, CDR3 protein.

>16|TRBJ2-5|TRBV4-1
CASSQRSLNGLETQYF
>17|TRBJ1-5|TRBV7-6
CASSLAESRTSNQPQHF
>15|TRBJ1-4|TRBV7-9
CASSLMQGAREKLFF
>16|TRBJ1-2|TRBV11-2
CASSPPDWSGRYGYTF
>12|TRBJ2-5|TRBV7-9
CASSLGTGSQYF
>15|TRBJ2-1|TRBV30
CAWSVSLAGGNEQFF
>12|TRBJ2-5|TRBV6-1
CASSEARGFQYF
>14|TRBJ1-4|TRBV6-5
CASSLGTRGEKLFF
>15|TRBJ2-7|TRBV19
CASSTFRQGSYEQYF
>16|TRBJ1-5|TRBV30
CAWSWDRGSVDQPQHF
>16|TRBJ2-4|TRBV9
CASSKGWLAGQNIQYF
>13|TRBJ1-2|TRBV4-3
CASSQDSSYGYTF
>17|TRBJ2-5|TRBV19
CASSPRFPTGEGETQYF
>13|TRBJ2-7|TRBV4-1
CASRRDAAYEQYF
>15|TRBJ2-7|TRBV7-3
CASSLASGGGYEQYF
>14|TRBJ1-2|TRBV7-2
CASSIWTGNYGYTF
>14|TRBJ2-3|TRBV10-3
CAIRRTSGSDTQYF
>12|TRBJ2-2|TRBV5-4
CASSPGLDRLFF
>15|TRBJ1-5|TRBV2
CASTLTGGLNQPQHF
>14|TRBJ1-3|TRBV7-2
CASSQGSSGNTIYF
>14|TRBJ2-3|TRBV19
CASSIEGALDTQYF
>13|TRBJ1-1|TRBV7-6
CASSSYRAAEAFF
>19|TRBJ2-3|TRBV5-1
CASSPLEAGGLLSTDTQYF
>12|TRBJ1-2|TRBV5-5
CASSPTVYGYTF
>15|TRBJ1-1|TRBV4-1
CASSQSHRGRTEAFF
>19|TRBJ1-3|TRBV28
CASYGTEFPSLLSGNTIYF
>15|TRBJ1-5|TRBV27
CASSLLGTDNQPQHF
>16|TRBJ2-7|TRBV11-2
CATSHRGGPTGYEQYF
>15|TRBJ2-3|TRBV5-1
CASSLAGGLFDTQYF
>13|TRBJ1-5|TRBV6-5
CASRAGGYQPQHF
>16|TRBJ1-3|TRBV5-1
CASSLAPQTAGNTIYF
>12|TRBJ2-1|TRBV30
CAWSLGHDEQFF
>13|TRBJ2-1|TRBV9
CASSPPSLDEQFF
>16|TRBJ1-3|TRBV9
CASSVAGTPTGNTIYF
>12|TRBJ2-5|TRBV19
CASSRGVETQYF
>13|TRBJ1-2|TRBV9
CASSAGAGQGYTF
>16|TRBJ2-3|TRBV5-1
CASSSVLAGGSDTQYF
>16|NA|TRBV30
CAWSLWTGTASYEQYF
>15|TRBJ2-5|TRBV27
CASRKLDYPSGTQYF
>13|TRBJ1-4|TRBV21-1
CASPKQGREKLFF
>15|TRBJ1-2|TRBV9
CASSGGDRNLYGYTF
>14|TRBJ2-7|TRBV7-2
CASSPPEGPGEQYF
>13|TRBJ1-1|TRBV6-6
CASSYRLNTEAFF
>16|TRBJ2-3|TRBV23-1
CASSQPRRASTDTQYF
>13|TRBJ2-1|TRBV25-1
CASSPVAYNEQFF
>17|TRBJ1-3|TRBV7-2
CASSPREDAGSGNTIYF
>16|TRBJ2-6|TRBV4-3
CASSQESGNGANVLTF
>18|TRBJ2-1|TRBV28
CASSPGLAGQSSYNEQFF